The present TCR beta chain was sequenced within a study of blood T cell repertoires in COVID-19. Sequenced by immunoSEQ multiplex PCR; TCRdb stores in-frame clones only, minus some. The data contain roughly 68,000 clones, roughly 81% of them singletons. The sample was peripheral blood. This receptor was obtained from a human donor in a cohort sampled during active COVID-19.

The CDR3 coding sequence is TGTGCCAGCAGTTTGGCCGGGACAAGACCCTACGAGCAGTACTTC. Its translation is CASSLAGTRPYEQYF. The chain carries TRBV28 and TRBJ2-7; D is perhaps TRBD1 (6 bases). Germline lookup yields CDR1 MDHEN and CDR2 SYDVKM. The CDR3 has 15 residues. Trimming removed 3 bases at V and 2 bases at J, with 14 bases between.